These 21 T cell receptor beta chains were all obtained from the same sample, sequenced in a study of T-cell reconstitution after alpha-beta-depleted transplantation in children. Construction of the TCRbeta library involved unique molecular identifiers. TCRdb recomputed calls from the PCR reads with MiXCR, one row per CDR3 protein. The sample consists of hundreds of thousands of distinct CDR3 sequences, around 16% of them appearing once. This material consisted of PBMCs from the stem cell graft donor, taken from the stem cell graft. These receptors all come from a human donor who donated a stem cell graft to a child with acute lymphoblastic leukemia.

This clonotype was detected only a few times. CDR3 in amino acids: CASSFNRVGDTEAFF. In DNA form, the CDR3 reads TGCGCCAGCAGCTTCAACAGGGTAGGCGACACTGAAGCTTTCTTT. The chain employs TRBV5-1 and TRBJ1-1; a possible D gene is TRBD1 (6 bases). The germline gives CDR1 SGHRS, CDR2 YFSETQ. Trimming stripped 2 bases from V and 3 bases from J, with 14 bases between. CDR3 length equals 15 residues.

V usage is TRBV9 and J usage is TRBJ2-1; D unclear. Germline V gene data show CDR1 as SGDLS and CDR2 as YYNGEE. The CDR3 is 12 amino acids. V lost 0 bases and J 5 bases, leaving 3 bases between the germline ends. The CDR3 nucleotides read TGTGCCAGCAGCGTAGGGCACAATGAGCAGTTCTTC. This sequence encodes CASSVGHNEQFF.

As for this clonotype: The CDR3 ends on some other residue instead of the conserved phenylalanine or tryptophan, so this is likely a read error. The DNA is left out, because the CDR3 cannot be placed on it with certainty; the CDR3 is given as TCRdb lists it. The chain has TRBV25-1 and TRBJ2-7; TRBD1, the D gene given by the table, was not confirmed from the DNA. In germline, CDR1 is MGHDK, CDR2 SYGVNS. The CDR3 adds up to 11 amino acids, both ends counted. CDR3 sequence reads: CASSEGDRFSL.

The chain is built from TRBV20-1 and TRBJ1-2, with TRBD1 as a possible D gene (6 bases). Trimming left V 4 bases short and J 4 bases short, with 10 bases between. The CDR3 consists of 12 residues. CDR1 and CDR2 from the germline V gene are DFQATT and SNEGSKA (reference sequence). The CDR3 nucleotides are TGCAGTGCTAAGGACAGACCCTATGGCTACACCTTC. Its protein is CSAKDRPYGYTF.

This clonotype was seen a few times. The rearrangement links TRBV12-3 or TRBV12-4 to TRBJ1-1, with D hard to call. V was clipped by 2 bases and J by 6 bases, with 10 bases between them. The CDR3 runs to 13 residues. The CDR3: CASSLRVGAEAFF. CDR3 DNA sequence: TGTGCCAGCAGTTTAAGGGTTGGCGCTGAAGCTTTCTTT.

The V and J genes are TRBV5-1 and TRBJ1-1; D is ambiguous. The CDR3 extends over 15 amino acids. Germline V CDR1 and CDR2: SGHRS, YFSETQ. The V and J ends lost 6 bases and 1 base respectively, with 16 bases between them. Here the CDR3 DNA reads TGCGCCAGCACCCTAAATTACGGGCGGAACACTGAAGCTTTCTTT. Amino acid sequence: CASTLNYGRNTEAFF.

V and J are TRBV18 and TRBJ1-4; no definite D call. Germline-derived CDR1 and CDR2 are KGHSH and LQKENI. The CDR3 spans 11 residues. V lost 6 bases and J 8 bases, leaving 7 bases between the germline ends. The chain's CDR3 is CASSRREKLFF. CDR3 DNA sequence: TGTGCCAGCTCCCGGCGCGAAAAACTGTTTTTT.

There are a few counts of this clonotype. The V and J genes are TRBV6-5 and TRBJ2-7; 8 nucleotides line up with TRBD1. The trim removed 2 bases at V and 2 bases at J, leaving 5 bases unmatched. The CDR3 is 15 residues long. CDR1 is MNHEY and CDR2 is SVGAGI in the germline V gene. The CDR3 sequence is CASSYPDRVTYEQYF. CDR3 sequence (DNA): TGTGCCAGCAGTTACCCGGACAGGGTTACCTACGAGCAGTACTTC.

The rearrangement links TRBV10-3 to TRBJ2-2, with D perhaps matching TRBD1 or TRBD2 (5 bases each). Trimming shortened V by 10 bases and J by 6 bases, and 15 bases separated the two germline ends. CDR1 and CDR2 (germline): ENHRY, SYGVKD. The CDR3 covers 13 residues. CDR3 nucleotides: TGTGCCACCAAGGCCAGGGACCCCGGGGAGCTGTTTTTT. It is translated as CATKARDPGELFF.

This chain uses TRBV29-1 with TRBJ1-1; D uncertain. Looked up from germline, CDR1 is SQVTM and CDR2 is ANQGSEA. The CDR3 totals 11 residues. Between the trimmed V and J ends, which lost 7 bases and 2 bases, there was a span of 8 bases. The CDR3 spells CSASYNTEAFF. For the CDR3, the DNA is TGCAGCGCCTCATACAACACTGAAGCTTTCTTT. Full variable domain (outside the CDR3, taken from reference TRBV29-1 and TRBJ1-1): SAVISQKPSRDICQRGTSLTIQCQVDSQVTMMFWYRQQPGQSLTLIATANQGSEATYESGFVIDKFPISRPNLTFSTLTVSNMSPEDSSIYLCSASYNTEAFFGQGTRLTVV.

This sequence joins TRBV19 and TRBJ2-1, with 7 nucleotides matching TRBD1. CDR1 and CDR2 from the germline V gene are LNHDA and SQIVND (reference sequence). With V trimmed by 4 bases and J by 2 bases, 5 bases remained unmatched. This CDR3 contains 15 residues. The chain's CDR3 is CASSRVRGPYNEQFF. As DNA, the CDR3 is TGTGCCAGTAGTAGGGTAAGGGGGCCCTACAATGAGCAGTTCTTC.

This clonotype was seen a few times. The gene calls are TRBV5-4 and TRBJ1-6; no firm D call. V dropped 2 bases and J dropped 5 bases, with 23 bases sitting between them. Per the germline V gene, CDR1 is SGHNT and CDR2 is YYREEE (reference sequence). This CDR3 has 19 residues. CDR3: CASSLPWVSRLPHNSPLHF. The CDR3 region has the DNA TGTGCCAGCAGCTTACCTTGGGTCTCTCGCCTTCCTCATAATTCACCCCTCCACTTT.

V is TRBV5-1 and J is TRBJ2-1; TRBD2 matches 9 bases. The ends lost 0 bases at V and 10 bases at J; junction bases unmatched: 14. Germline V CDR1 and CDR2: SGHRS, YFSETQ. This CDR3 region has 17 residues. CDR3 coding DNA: TGCGCCAGCAGCTTGGCCTTTCTGAGTAGCGGGAGTGGGGAGCAGTTCTTC. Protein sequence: CASSLAFLSSGSGEQFF.

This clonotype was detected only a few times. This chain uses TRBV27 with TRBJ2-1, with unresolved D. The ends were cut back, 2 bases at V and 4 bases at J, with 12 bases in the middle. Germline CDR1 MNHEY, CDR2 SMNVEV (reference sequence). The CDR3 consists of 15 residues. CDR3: CASSLVRNLYNEQFF. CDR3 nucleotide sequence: TGTGCCAGCAGTTTAGTCCGGAATTTATACAATGAGCAGTTCTTC.

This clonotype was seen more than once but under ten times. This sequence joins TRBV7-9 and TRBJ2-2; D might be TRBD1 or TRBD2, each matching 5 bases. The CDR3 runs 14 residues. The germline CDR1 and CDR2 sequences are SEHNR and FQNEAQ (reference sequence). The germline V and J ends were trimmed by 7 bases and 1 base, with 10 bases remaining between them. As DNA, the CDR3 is TGTGCCAGCACGGGGCAGGGGAACACCGGGGAGCTGTTTTTT. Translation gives CASTGQGNTGELFF.

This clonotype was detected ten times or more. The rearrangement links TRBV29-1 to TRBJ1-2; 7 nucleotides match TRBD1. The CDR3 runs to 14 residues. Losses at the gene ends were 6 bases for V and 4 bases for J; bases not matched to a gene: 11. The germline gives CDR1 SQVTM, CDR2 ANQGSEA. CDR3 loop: CSVGETGFSYGYTF. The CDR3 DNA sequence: TGCAGCGTGGGGGAGACAGGGTTTTCCTATGGCTACACCTTC.

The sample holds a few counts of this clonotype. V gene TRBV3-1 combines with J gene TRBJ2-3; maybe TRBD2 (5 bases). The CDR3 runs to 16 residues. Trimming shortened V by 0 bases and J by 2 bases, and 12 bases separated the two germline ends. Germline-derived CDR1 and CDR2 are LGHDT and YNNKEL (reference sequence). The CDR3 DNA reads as TGTGCCAGCAGCCAAGAAAGCGGCCTATACACAGATACGCAGTATTTT. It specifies CASSQESGLYTDTQYF.

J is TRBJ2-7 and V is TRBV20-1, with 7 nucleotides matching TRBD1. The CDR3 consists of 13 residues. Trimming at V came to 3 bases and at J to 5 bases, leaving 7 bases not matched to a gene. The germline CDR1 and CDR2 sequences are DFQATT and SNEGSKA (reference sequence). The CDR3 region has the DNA TGCAGTGCTAGCGACAGGGATTTCCACGAGCAGTACTTC. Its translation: CSASDRDFHEQYF.

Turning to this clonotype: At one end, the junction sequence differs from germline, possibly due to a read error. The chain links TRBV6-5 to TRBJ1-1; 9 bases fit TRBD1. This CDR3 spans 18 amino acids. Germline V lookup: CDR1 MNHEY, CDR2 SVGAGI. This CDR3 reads CASSFVAGTGRGGTEPFF. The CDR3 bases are TGTGCCAGCAGTTTCGTCGCCGGGACAGGGCGTGGAGGGACTGAACCTTTCTTT.

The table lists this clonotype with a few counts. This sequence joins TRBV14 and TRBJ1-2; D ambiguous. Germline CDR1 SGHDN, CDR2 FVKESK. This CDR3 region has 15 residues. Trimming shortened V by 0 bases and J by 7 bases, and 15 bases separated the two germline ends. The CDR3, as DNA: TGTGCCAGCAGCCAAGACTCTTCCGGGTACGGTGGCTACACCTTC. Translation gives CASSQDSSGYGGYTF.

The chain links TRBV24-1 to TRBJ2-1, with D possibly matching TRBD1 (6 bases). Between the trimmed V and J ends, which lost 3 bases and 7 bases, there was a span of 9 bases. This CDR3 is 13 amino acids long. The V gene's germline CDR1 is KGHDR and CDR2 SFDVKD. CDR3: CATSDQDRNEQFF. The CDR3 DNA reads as TGTGCCACCAGTGATCAGGACAGAAATGAGCAGTTCTTC.